This T cell receptor beta chain was obtained from a study of shared clonotypes between healthy human individuals. Study-wide results and caveats: Larger richness was generally estimated for naive than memory subsets. Some clonotypes were shared by all four sorted-subset donors, while others were not shared. The non-shared ones had lower generation probabilities than the shared ones.

Naive-designated CD8 cells lacked CD45RO, were positively enriched for CCR7, and omitted terminally differentiated effector memory CD45RA+ cells. Clones were read by immunoSEQ multiplex PCR, and TCRdb kept only the in-frame ones, dropping some. The data show about 820,000 clones, 80% to 95% seen once. The trim removed 2 bases at V and 4 bases at J, leaving 8 bases unmatched. The CDR3 sequence is 16 residues long. CDR1 MNHEY and CDR2 SMNVEV come from the germline V gene (reference sequence). For this clone: The target antigen is unknown. Other DNA sequences from this sample encode an identical CDR3 as well.

The clonotype was recovered from a man aged 25 to 40 in good health. The rearrangement uses TRBV27 and TRBJ2-7, with 10 bases identical to TRBD2. The sample taken for sequencing was naive CD8+ T cells sorted from blood. The CDR3 coding sequence is TGTGCCAGCAGTTTAAATGGCCTAGCGGGAGTATACGAGCAGTACTTC. As protein: CASSLNGLAGVYEQYF.